One and the same sample provided the 15 T cell receptor beta chains below, sequenced in a study of monozygotic twins with cystic fibrosis. Measured with immunoSEQ multiplex PCR; TCRdb has only the in-frame clones, and not every one. In the table there are roughly 29,000 clones, about 82% of which are singletons. Material for sequencing was blood. The receptor set was obtained from a girl between 2 and 10 years old with cystic fibrosis.

This clone was counted once. V is TRBV5-1 and J is TRBJ2-1; D may be TRBD2 (6 bases). The germline CDR1 and CDR2 sequences are SGHRS and YFSETQ. V was clipped by 0 bases and J by 4 bases, with 14 bases between them. The CDR3 has 16 amino acids. The CDR3: CASSLDGAGGYNEQFF. As DNA, the CDR3 is TGCGCCAGCAGCTTGGATGGGGCTGGGGGGTACAATGAGCAGTTCTTC.

This chain connects TRBV15 to TRBJ2-5; D could derive from TRBD1 or TRBD2 (6 bases each). The V end lost 6 bases, the J end lost 5 bases, and 16 bases lay between the germline ends. The CDR3 is made up of 14 amino acids. The germline V gene has CDR1 LNHNV and CDR2 YYDKDF (reference sequence). CDR3 in DNA: TGTGCCACCAGTGGGGGGCGAACTATGGAGACCCAGTACTTC. Translation gives CATSGGRTMETQYF.

V and J are TRBV6-6 and TRBJ2-7; D is undetermined. V lost 7 bases to trimming and J lost 3 bases, with 13 bases between them. The CDR3 is 13 amino acids. The V gene's germline CDR1 is MNHNY and CDR2 SVGAGI (reference sequence). The CDR3 sequence is CASMVQMYYEQYF. The DNA for the CDR3 is TGTGCCAGCATGGTTCAGATGTACTACGAGCAGTACTTC.

The gene calls are TRBV10-3 and TRBJ2-7; TRBD2 aligns across 9 bases. V was clipped by 6 bases and J by 6 bases; unmatched bases: 12. CDR1 is ENHRY, CDR2 SYGVKD, per germline. The CDR3 is 15 residues long. The CDR3 DNA sequence: TGTGCCATCAGGGCGATGAGAGCGGGAGGCGCCGAGCAGTACTTC. Residues: CAIRAMRAGGAEQYF.

J is TRBJ2-1 and V is TRBV27; D might be TRBD2 (6 bases). CDR1 is MNHEY, CDR2 SMNVEV, per germline (reference sequence). The length of the CDR3 is 15 residues. V lost 1 base, J lost 0 bases, and 7 bases lay in between. CDR3 DNA sequence: TGTGCCAGCAGTTTATGGGGAGGCTCCTACAATGAGCAGTTCTTC. It translates to CASSLWGGSYNEQFF.

The chain uses TRBV6-5 and TRBJ1-1; 10 bases match TRBD1. The CDR3 length is 15 residues. Germline V lookup: CDR1 MNHEY, CDR2 SVGAGI. J gave up 1 base and V 5 bases, and 4 bases lay outside the gene matches. CDR3 sequence: CASSTRQGANTEAFF. In DNA form, the CDR3 reads TGTGCCAGCAGTACTCGACAGGGGGCGAACACTGAAGCTTTCTTT.

V gene TRBV30 combines with J gene TRBJ1-1; 8 positions match TRBD1. Per germline, CDR1 GTSNPN and CDR2 SVGIG (reference sequence). J was trimmed by 2 bases and V by 3 bases; bases with no gene match: 8. The CDR3 has 15 amino acids. As DNA, the CDR3 is TGTGCCTGGAGCTTTCGGACAGGGATTAACACTGAAGCTTTCTTT. Translating it yields CAWSFRTGINTEAFF.

The rearrangement uses TRBV5-1 and TRBJ2-7; 9 nucleotides agree with TRBD2. J was trimmed by 5 bases and V by 2 bases; bases with no gene match: 17. The CDR3 contains 18 residues. CDR1 and CDR2 from the germline V gene are SGHRS and YFSETQ. The CDR3 is CASSLQWTGIAGAHEQYF. CDR3 coding DNA: TGCGCCAGCAGCTTACAATGGACCGGTATAGCGGGAGCCCACGAGCAGTACTTC.

The chain links TRBV29-1 to TRBJ1-1; weak D call: TRBD1 (5 bases). From germline, CDR1 is SQVTM and CDR2 ANQGSEA. Trimming removed 3 bases from V and 4 bases from J, with 15 bases in between. The CDR3 loop spans 14 amino acids. CDR3 loop: CSVDGQGGATEAFF. CDR3 DNA: TGCAGCGTTGATGGCCAGGGAGGTGCCACTGAAGCTTTCTTT.

A word on this clone: One end of the junction does not line up with germline, which may come from a read error. This chain joins TRBV25-1 and TRBJ1-1; D gene unclear. From germline, CDR1 is MGHDK and CDR2 SYGVNS. The CDR3 is 12 residues long. CDR3: CASRESNTEAFF. The CDR3 coding sequence is TGTGCCAGCAGGGAATCGAACACTGAAGCTTTCTTT.

The rearrangement uses TRBV20-1 and TRBJ2-1; a possible D gene is TRBD2 (6 bases). CDR1 and CDR2 (germline): DFQATT, SNEGSKA (reference sequence). The ends were cut back, 7 bases at V and 6 bases at J, with 10 bases in the middle. The CDR3 runs 11 residues. The CDR3 here is CSVRGSNEQFF. CDR3 nucleotides: TGCAGTGTCCGGGGGTCCAATGAGCAGTTCTTC.

The rearrangement links TRBV4-1 to TRBJ1-4, with a possible D match to TRBD1 (5 bases). The ends were cut back, 6 bases at V and 6 bases at J, with 17 bases in the middle. Germline V gene sequence: CDR1 MGHRA, CDR2 YSYEKL. This CDR3 is 15 amino acids long. CDR3: CASSLIGGRYEKLFF. DNA for the CDR3: TGCGCCAGCAGTCTTATTGGGGGGAGGTATGAAAAACTGTTTTTT.

CDR3 nucleotide sequence: TGCAGCGAGAAAATATGGGGACAGGGGATGCAAGGAGAGACCCAGTACTTC. Translation: CSEKIWGQGMQGETQYF. V and J are TRBV29-1 and TRBJ2-5; the match to TRBD1 covers 10 bases. The junction had 18 bases not matched to a gene; V was cut back by 7 bases and J by 4 bases. The CDR3 sequence is 17 residues long. From germline, CDR1 is SQVTM and CDR2 ANQGSEA.

The V and J genes are TRBV6-5 and TRBJ2-7, with 9 bases aligning to TRBD1. The CDR3 sequence is 15 residues long. The ends lost 7 bases at V and 6 bases at J; junction bases unmatched: 13. Germline-derived CDR1 and CDR2 are MNHEY and SVGAGI. Written as DNA, the CDR3 is TGTGCCAGCACCGAGGCCGGGACAGGGTTACGCGAGCAGTACTTC. Amino acid sequence: CASTEAGTGLREQYF.

This chain joins TRBV5-4 and TRBJ2-1, with a weak D call TRBD2 (5 bases). CDR3 length equals 15 residues. Between the trimmed V and J ends, which lost 1 base and 7 bases, there was a span of 15 bases. Germline V gene lookup returns CDR1 SGHNT and CDR2 YYREEE (reference sequence). CDR3 sequence (DNA): TGTGCCAGCAGCTTGTTAGGAGGAGAAAGGAATGAGCAGTTCTTC. This encodes CASSLLGGERNEQFF.